This TCR beta chain stems from a study of OX40 agonist ivuxolimab in advanced cancers. Germline V gene sequence: CDR1 SEHNR, CDR2 FQNEAQ (reference sequence). The CDR3 totals 17 residues. The junction had 10 bases not matched to a gene; V was cut back by 0 bases and J by 7 bases. This clone is a singleton in its sample. The assay was immunoSEQ multiplex PCR, and TCRdb's table has in-frame clones only and misses some. Among around 83,000 clones listed, around nine tenths were seen once. The receptor was isolated from an adult with an advanced solid tumor such as melanoma, head and neck, liver or kidney cancer. This specimen was CD4+ or CD8+ T cells sorted from blood, taken in a trial of the OX40 agonist ivuxolimab. The chain links TRBV7-9 to TRBJ2-1; TRBD2 agrees at 9 bases. The CDR3: CASSLAPDSGSGNEQFF. CDR3 nucleotide sequence: TGTGCCAGCAGCTTAGCGCCTGATAGCGGGAGTGGTAATGAGCAGTTCTTC.